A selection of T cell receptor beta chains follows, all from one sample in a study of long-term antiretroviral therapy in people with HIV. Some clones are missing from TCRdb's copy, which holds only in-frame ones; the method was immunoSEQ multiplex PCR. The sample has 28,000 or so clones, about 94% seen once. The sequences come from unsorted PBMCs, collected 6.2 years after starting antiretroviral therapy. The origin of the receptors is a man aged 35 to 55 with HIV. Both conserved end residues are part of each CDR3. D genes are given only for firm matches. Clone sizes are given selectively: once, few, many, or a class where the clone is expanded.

CASSLGQGVGDTQYF | TGTGCCAGCAGCTTGGGGCAGGGAGTTGGAGATACGCAGTATTTT | . | TRBV5-6 | once | TRBJ2-3
CASSLPSRGETQYF | TGTGCCAGCAGCCTCCCAAGCCGGGGGGAGACCCAGTACTTC | . | TRBV6-5 | . | TRBJ2-5
CASSLGQGAYNEQFF | TGTGCCAGCAGCCTGGGACAGGGGGCCTACAATGAGCAGTTCTTC | TRBD1 | TRBV7-2 | . | TRBJ2-1
CASRGTKYEQFF | TGTGCCAGCAGGGGGACTAAGTATGAGCAGTTCTTC | TRBD2 | TRBV14 | . | TRBJ2-1
CASSLGGGPQETQYF | TGTGCCAGCAGCTTAGGGGGGGGACCACAAGAGACCCAGTACTTC | TRBD2 | TRBV7-2 | . | TRBJ2-5
CASLLAGDGSTQYF | TGTGCCAGCCTACTGGCGGGAGATGGGTCTACGCAGTATTTT | TRBD2 | TRBV2 | . | TRBJ2-3
CASSLVSRGAANTGELFF | TGTGCCAGCAGCTTAGTCTCCCGGGGGGCGGCGAACACCGGGGAGCTGTTTTTT | . | TRBV7-3 | . | TRBJ2-2
CASSDLMGEVKPYEQYF | TGTGCCAGCAGCGACCTCATGGGGGAGGTCAAGCCCTACGAGCAGTACTTC | . | TRBV28 | . | TRBJ2-7
CASSGPGAYNEQFF | TGTGCCAGCAGCGGTCCCGGGGCCTACAATGAGCAGTTCTTC | . | TRBV7-9 | few | TRBJ2-1
CASSNRDRGREQYF | TGTGCCAGTAGTAACCGGGACAGGGGTCGGGAGCAGTACTTC | TRBD1 | TRBV19 | . | TRBJ2-7
CASSLGQFQETQYF | TGTGCCAGCAGCCTGGGGCAGTTCCAAGAGACCCAGTACTTC | . | TRBV11-2 | few | TRBJ2-5
CASSLQGIGGTEAFF | TGTGCCAGCAGCCTACAGGGTATAGGGGGCACTGAAGCTTTCTTT | . | TRBV7-2 | . | TRBJ1-1
CASSLPLSGGGYTF | TGTGCCAGTAGTCTACCCCTTTCAGGGGGAGGCTACACCTTC | TRBD1 | TRBV19 | . | TRBJ1-2
CASSSGTPKGLFF | TGTGCCAGCAGTTCCGGGACTCCTAAGGGACTGTTTTTT | . | TRBV28 | . | TRBJ1-4
CASRIGNTIYF | TGTGCCAGCAGAATAGGAAACACCATATATTTT | . | TRBV11-2 | . | TRBJ1-3
CASSEAGRNNQPQHF | TGTGCCAGCAGTGAAGCTGGGCGGAACAATCAGCCCCAGCATTTT | . | TRBV2 | . | TRBJ1-5
CASSPLAEQFF | TGTGCCAGCAGCCCCCTGGCTGAGCAGTTCTTC | . | TRBV5-5 | . | TRBJ2-1
CASSGSGTAPYEQYF | TGCGCCAGCAGTGGCTCCGGGACGGCCCCCTACGAGCAGTACTTC | . | TRBV10-1 | . | TRBJ2-7
CASSYKRYNEQFF | TGTGCCAGCAGTTATAAGCGGTACAATGAGCAGTTCTTC | . | TRBV6-5 | . | TRBJ2-1
CAISGAAGVGETQYF | TGTGCCATCAGTGGGGCCGCAGGGGTAGGAGAGACCCAGTACTTC | . | TRBV10-3 | few | TRBJ2-5
CASSFQRTGRVGYTF | TGTGCCAGCAGTTTCCAAAGGACAGGGCGGGTAGGCTACACCTTC | TRBD1 | TRBV6-6 | . | TRBJ1-2
CASSWRAGQAPDEQYF | TGCGCCAGCAGCTGGCGGGCCGGACAGGCGCCTGACGAGCAGTACTTC | TRBD1 | TRBV5-1 | . | TRBJ2-7
CASSLVEGKAFF | TGTGCCAGCAGCTTAGTGGAGGGAAAAGCTTTCTTT | . | TRBV7-2 | . | TRBJ1-1
CATSRVGARHSPLHF | TGTGCCACCTCTCGGGTGGGGGCGCGTCATTCACCCCTCCACTTT | . | TRBV25-1 | . | TRBJ1-6
CASSQDLRGVTEQFF | TGCGCCAGCAGCCAAGATCTGCGGGGGGTTACCGAGCAGTTCTTC | TRBD2 | TRBV4-1 | . | TRBJ2-1
CASSPGRQGKGYNEQFF | TGTGCCAGTAGTCCGGGGCGACAGGGGAAGGGTTACAATGAGCAGTTCTTC | TRBD1 | TRBV19 | . | TRBJ2-1
CASGLAGDRYNEQFF | TGCGCCAGCGGGCTAGCGGGAGACCGATACAATGAGCAGTTCTTC | TRBD2 | TRBV4-1 | . | TRBJ2-1
CASSLGGQGPYEQYF | TGCGCCAGCAGCTTGGGGGGACAGGGTCCCTACGAGCAGTACTTC | TRBD1 | TRBV5-1 | . | TRBJ2-7
CASSLSLNSAGGTDTQYF | TGTGCCAGCAGCTTATCACTTAATTCGGCGGGGGGCACAGATACGCAGTATTTT | TRBD2 | TRBV5-4 | . | TRBJ2-3
CASSLEQGGYEQYF | TGTGCCAGCAGCTTAGAACAGGGAGGGTACGAGCAGTACTTC | . | TRBV7-2 | . | TRBJ2-7
CASSLGLAETSQFF | TGCGCCAGCAGCTTGGGACTAGCGGAAACCTCGCAGTTCTTC | TRBD2 | TRBV5-1 | . | TRBJ2-1
CASSPLGTGDYEQYF | TGTGCCAGCAGTCCCTTGGGGACAGGGGACTACGAGCAGTACTTC | TRBD1 | TRBV27 | . | TRBJ2-7
CASSYGSSETEAFF | TGTGCCAGCAGTTACGGATCCTCAGAGACTGAAGCTTTCTTT | . | TRBV6-6 | . | TRBJ1-1
CASSSSLSGPEQYF | TGTGCCAGCAGTTCCAGTCTGTCGGGCCCTGAGCAGTACTTC | . | TRBV7-6 | . | TRBJ2-7
CASSVAPTTGPRETQYF | TGTGCCAGCAGCGTAGCCCCCACAACAGGACCTAGGGAGACCCAGTACTTC | . | TRBV9 | . | TRBJ2-5
CASSRNLAEGSYEQYF | TGCGCCAGCAGCCGGAACCTAGCCGAGGGTTCCTACGAGCAGTACTTC | . | TRBV4-1 | . | TRBJ2-7
CASSQVQSLGETQYF | TGCGCCAGCAGCCAAGTCCAGTCCCTTGGGGAGACCCAGTACTTC | . | TRBV4-1 | . | TRBJ2-5
CASSLDTEAFF | TGTGCCAGCAGCTTAGACACTGAAGCTTTCTTT | . | TRBV7-8 | few | TRBJ1-1
CASSLQPARAEAFF | TGTGCCAGCAGCTTACAACCAGCCCGTGCTGAAGCTTTCTTT | . | TRBV7-2 | . | TRBJ1-1
CASSPGVGLDYNEQFF | TGCGCCAGCAGCCCAGGGGTGGGACTAGACTACAATGAGCAGTTCTTC | TRBD2 | TRBV4-1 | once | TRBJ2-1
CAISQGSPDNSPLHF | TGTGCCATCAGCCAGGGATCCCCTGATAATTCACCCCTCCACTTT | . | TRBV10-3 | few | TRBJ1-6
CASSLTGSVNTQYF | TGTGCCAGCAGCTTGACAGGATCAGTGAATACGCAGTATTTT | . | TRBV11-2 | . | TRBJ2-3
CSARGQGAVNTEAFF | TGCAGCGCCAGAGGACAGGGGGCGGTGAACACTGAAGCTTTCTTT | TRBD1 | TRBV29-1 | . | TRBJ1-1
CAYSGTRANNEQFF | TGTGCCTATTCAGGTACAAGAGCGAACAATGAGCAGTTCTTC | . | TRBV30 | . | TRBJ2-1
CASSSSTGRYNSPLHF | TGTGCCAGCTCATCGTCGACAGGCCGATATAATTCACCCCTCCACTTT | . | TRBV18 | . | TRBJ1-6
CASSNGLTSTDTQYF | TGTGCCAGCAGTAACGGACTGACAAGCACAGATACGCAGTATTTT | . | TRBV6-1 | . | TRBJ2-3
CASSQDPLLGLAGAYTGELFF | TGCGCCAGCAGCCAAGACCCCCTATTAGGACTAGCGGGGGCCTACACCGGGGAGCTGTTTTTT | TRBD2 | TRBV4-1 | . | TRBJ2-2